Below, one T cell receptor beta chain is given with its context. As yet, its antigen is unknown. Different DNA sequences within this sample yield the same CDR3. The sample belongs to a study of cytomegalovirus exposure and HLA in healthy donors. Overall study results and limits: A list of approximately 150 TCR beta chains associated with cytomegalovirus was given.

V dropped 0 bases and J dropped 2 bases, with 11 bases sitting between them. Looked up from germline, CDR1 is MNHEY and CDR2 is SVGAGI. The CDR3 consists of 15 residues. The PCR contained 60 Vbeta and 13 Jbeta primers. Here immunoSEQ multiplex PCR was the method, and the copy in TCRdb shows in-frame clones only, minus some. Of roughly 150,000 clones detected, 78% appear once; the ten largest clones hold 1.4% to 1.5%. Sequencing used PBMCs. The chain carries TRBV6-5 and TRBJ2-7, with D possibly TRBD2 on 6 matching bases. The clonotype was recovered from a male donor in good health and CMV-seronegative. CDR3 amino acids: CASSYSTSGAYEQYF. CDR3 in DNA: TGTGCCAGCAGTTACTCGACTAGTGGAGCCTACGAGCAGTACTTC.